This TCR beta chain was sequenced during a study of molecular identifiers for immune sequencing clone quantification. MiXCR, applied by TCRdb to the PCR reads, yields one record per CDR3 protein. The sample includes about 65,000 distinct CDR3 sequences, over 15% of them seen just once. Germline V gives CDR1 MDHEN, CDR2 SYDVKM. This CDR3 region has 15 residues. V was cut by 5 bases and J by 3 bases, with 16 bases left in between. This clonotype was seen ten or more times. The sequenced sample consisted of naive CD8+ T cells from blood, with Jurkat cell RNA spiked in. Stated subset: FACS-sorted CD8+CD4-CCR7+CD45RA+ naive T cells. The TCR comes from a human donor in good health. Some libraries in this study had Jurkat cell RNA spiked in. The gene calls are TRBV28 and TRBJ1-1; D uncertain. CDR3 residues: CASSTMAGADTEAFF. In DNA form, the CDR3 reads TGTGCCAGCAGTACGATGGCGGGCGCGGACACTGAAGCTTTCTTT.